The 21 T cell receptor beta chains listed next were all sequenced from one sample in a study of T cells after yellow fever vaccination. TCRdb reprocessed the 5' RACE reads via MiXCR and lists one record per CDR3 protein. The top ten clones hold 3% to 3.5% of a sample with some 300,000 distinct CDR3 sequences, approximately 10% of them seen once. The material sequenced was CD4+ T cells sorted from PBMCs, taken 5 days after the yellow fever booster vaccination. These receptors were obtained from a young man who received the YFV17D yellow fever vaccine.

This clonotype was observed a handful of times. V usage is TRBV10-3 and J usage is TRBJ1-3; 7 nucleotides line up with TRBD1. This CDR3 has 16 residues. Looked up from germline, CDR1 is ENHRY and CDR2 is SYGVKD. J gave up 0 bases and V 7 bases, and 9 bases lay outside the gene matches. The CDR3 region is CAIKKDRANSGNTIYF. In DNA, the CDR3 is TGTGCCATCAAAAAAGACAGGGCAAACTCTGGAAACACCATATATTTT.

The chain combines TRBV7-9 with TRBJ2-3; D may be TRBD2 (5 bases). Per the germline V gene, CDR1 is SEHNR and CDR2 is FQNEAQ (reference sequence). V was trimmed by 4 bases and J by 2 bases, leaving 10 bases between them. The CDR3 consists of 14 residues. The CDR3 coding sequence is TGTGCCAGCAGCTGGCGGGCCTTCACAGATACGCAGTATTTT. This encodes CASSWRAFTDTQYF.

The chain couples TRBV19 to TRBJ2-5; D unclear. Germline V gene data show CDR1 as LNHDA and CDR2 as SQIVND (reference sequence). Trimming stripped 7 bases from V and 7 bases from J, with 16 bases between. This CDR3 is 13 amino acids long. The CDR3 region is CASTDTHGRTQYF. The CDR3 DNA sequence: TGTGCCAGTACCGACACACATGGGCGGACCCAGTACTTC.

In regard to this clonotype: The CDR3 does not close with the conserved phenylalanine or tryptophan, likely indicating a read error. The DNA is omitted, as the CDR3 cannot be located on it reliably, and the CDR3 follows TCRdb's listing. The CDR3 sequence is CASSFNAGTGVEA. The genes are TRBV28 and TRBJ2-7; the table's D call of TRBD1 was not tested on the DNA. The CDR3 contains 13 residues when both ends are counted. Per the germline V gene, CDR1 is MDHEN and CDR2 is SYDVKM.

There are many counts of this clonotype. This sequence joins TRBV20-1 and TRBJ2-3; unclear D gene. Germline-derived CDR1 and CDR2 are DFQATT and SNEGSKA (reference sequence). V lost 3 bases and J lost 1, with 5 bases in between. The CDR3 is 12 amino acids. The CDR3 region is CSASPGTDTQYF. In nucleotides, the CDR3 is TGCAGTGCTAGTCCAGGCACAGATACGCAGTATTTT.

The CDR3 is CASRAPGTGGIETQYF. The CDR3 DNA is TGTGCCAGCAGAGCGCCCGGGACAGGGGGAATAGAGACCCAGTACTTC. V is TRBV6-6 and J is TRBJ2-5, with 11 bases aligning to TRBD1. The CDR3 runs 16 residues. Trimming at V came to 6 bases and at J to 4 bases, leaving 10 bases not matched to a gene. From germline, CDR1 is MNHNY and CDR2 SVGAGI (reference sequence).

The V gene is TRBV7-9, the J gene TRBJ2-4; D might be TRBD1 (5 bases). V was shortened by 5 bases and J by 9 bases, with 11 bases between the two germline ends. This CDR3 spans 12 amino acids. CDR1 and CDR2 (germline): SEHNR, FQNEAQ (reference sequence). The CDR3 DNA reads TGTGCCAGCAGCCCAGACAGAGGCATTCAGTACTTC. It yields the protein CASSPDRGIQYF.

This clonotype showed up just a few times. The V gene is TRBV16, the J gene TRBJ1-6; unclear D gene. The ends were cut back, 1 base at V and 8 bases at J, with 6 bases in the middle. The CDR3 is 13 residues long. The germline gives CDR1 KGHSY, CDR2 FQNENV. The CDR3 nucleotides are TGTGCCAGCAGCCAATGGACGGATTCACCCCTCCACTTT. Its protein product is CASSQWTDSPLHF. The full variable domain, rest sourced from reference TRBV16 and TRBJ1-6, is GEEVAQTPKHLVRGEGQKAKLYCAPIKGHSYVFWYQQVLKNEFKFLISFQNENVFDETGMPKERFSAKCLPNSPCSLEIQATKLEDSAVYFCASSQWTDSPLHFGNGTRLTVT.

There are many counts of this clonotype. The chain employs TRBV18 and TRBJ1-1; 8 bases are shared with TRBD1. Per germline, CDR1 KGHSH and CDR2 LQKENI. Trimming at V came to 5 bases and at J to 1 base, leaving 6 bases not matched to a gene. The length of the CDR3 is 15 residues. In nucleotides, the CDR3 is TGTGCCAGCTCATCCCGACAGGGGCGGAACACTGAAGCTTTCTTT. This translates into CASSSRQGRNTEAFF.

Only a few counts were recorded for this clonotype. The rearrangement links TRBV9 to TRBJ1-4; D may be TRBD1 (5 bases). CDR3 size: 16 residues. Trimming took off 4 bases at V and 8 bases at J, with 21 bases between the two ends. Germline loops: CDR1 SGDLS, CDR2 YYNGEE. CDR3 region: CASSRSGRHGDEKLFF. Written as DNA, the CDR3 is TGTGCCAGCAGCCGTTCTGGACGGCACGGGGACGAAAAACTGTTTTTT.

This clonotype was detected once. The V and J genes are TRBV5-6 and TRBJ1-5; 9 nucleotides match TRBD1. CDR1 is SGHDT and CDR2 is YYEEEE in the germline V gene. CDR3 length equals 16 residues. Trimming at V came to 4 bases and at J to 2 bases, leaving 7 bases not matched to a gene. In DNA, the CDR3 is TGTGCCAGCAGCGTACAGGGGGCGATTGGCAATCAGCCCCAGCATTTT. Translated, it gives CASSVQGAIGNQPQHF.

This clonotype has more than one count but fewer than ten. CDR3 region: CSGRTGERYTF. DNA of the CDR3: TGCAGCGGGAGGACAGGGGAACGCTACACCTTC. This chain connects TRBV29-1 to TRBJ1-2; 9 nucleotides line up with TRBD1. Germline CDR1 is SQVTM and CDR2 is ANQGSEA. Losses at the gene ends were 7 bases for V and 9 bases for J; bases not matched to a gene: 6. This CDR3 has 11 amino acids. Looking up the rest from reference TRBV29-1 and TRBJ1-2 gives the full variable domain: SAVISQKPSRDICQRGTSLTIQCQVDSQVTMMFWYRQQPGQSLTLIATANQGSEATYESGFVIDKFPISRPNLTFSTLTVSNMSPEDSSIYLCSGRTGERYTFGSGTRLTVV.

This clonotype has a count of ten or more. The V and J genes are TRBV29-1 and TRBJ2-1, with TRBD1 as a possible D gene (7 bases). Germline values: CDR1 SQVTM, CDR2 ANQGSEA. This CDR3 has 19 amino acids. With 3 bases removed from V and 0 bases from J, the gap between germline ends came to 24 bases. The CDR3 region is CSVESFSAGQMSSYNEQFF. The CDR3 DNA follows: TGCAGCGTTGAGTCATTTTCGGCGGGACAGATGAGCTCCTACAATGAGCAGTTCTTC.

The chain couples TRBV7-9 to TRBJ2-1; D is uncertain. Trimming pared 1 base from V and 3 bases from J, leaving 13 bases between. This CDR3 is 16 amino acids long. Germline assignment: CDR1 SEHNR and CDR2 FQNEAQ (reference sequence). CDR3 nucleotide sequence: TGTGCCAGCAGCTTAGGTCAGGACCTCGTCTACAATGAGCAGTTCTTC. Translating it yields CASSLGQDLVYNEQFF.

Only a few counts were recorded for this clonotype. V and J are TRBV5-1 and TRBJ2-2; D is ambiguous. The V and J ends lost 0 bases and 4 bases respectively, with 10 bases between them. The germline CDR1 and CDR2 sequences are SGHRS and YFSETQ. The CDR3 covers 15 residues. The CDR3 DNA follows: TGCGCCAGCAGCTTGGTGTCCCCGGCCACCGGGGAGCTGTTTTTT. Its protein product is CASSLVSPATGELFF.

The chain joins TRBV28 to TRBJ2-7; D unresolved. The V end was cut by 5 bases, the J end by 2 bases, with 7 bases between. Germline CDR1 is MDHEN and CDR2 is SYDVKM. The CDR3 totals 12 residues. CDR3 DNA sequence: TGTGCCAGCAGTCAGGAGCCCTACGAGCAGTACGTC. This encodes CASSQEPYEQYV.

This clonotype was counted ten times or more. This chain connects TRBV5-1 to TRBJ2-5; 9 nucleotides agree with TRBD2. Germline V gene data show CDR1 as SGHRS and CDR2 as YFSETQ. With V trimmed by 3 bases and J by 3 bases, 12 bases remained unmatched. CDR3 size: 17 residues. CDR3: CASSWRTGAGGEETQYF. The CDR3, as DNA: TGCGCCAGCAGCTGGAGAACCGGGGCGGGGGGGGAAGAGACCCAGTACTTC.

This clonotype was counted a few times. The chain uses TRBV6-6 and TRBJ1-5; D remains ambiguous. The germline V gene encodes CDR1 MNHNY and CDR2 SVGAGI (reference sequence). This CDR3 is built from 14 residues. V was cut by 6 bases and J by 7 bases, with 16 bases left in between. The CDR3 spells CASRLPGPEQPQHF. As DNA, the CDR3 is TGTGCCAGCAGGCTGCCGGGCCCCGAACAGCCCCAGCATTTT.

This clonotype was seen more than once but under ten times. The V call is TRBV10-3, the J call TRBJ2-3, with D perhaps given as TRBD1 or TRBD2 (5 bases each). The germline gives CDR1 ENHRY, CDR2 SYGVKD. The germline V and J ends were trimmed by 6 bases and 2 bases, with 9 bases remaining between them. The CDR3 has 13 residues. The CDR3 loop reads CAISVGATDTQYF. CDR3 bases: TGTGCCATCAGCGTCGGGGCCACAGATACGCAGTATTTT.

This clonotype was observed many times. The V call is TRBV7-9, the J call TRBJ2-5; D is uncertain. The V gene's germline CDR1 is SEHNR and CDR2 FQNEAQ (reference sequence). CDR3 length equals 14 residues. V lost 2 bases, J lost 3 bases, and 10 bases lay in between. The CDR3 protein is CASSLMLLKETQYF. The CDR3 DNA reads TGTGCCAGCAGCTTAATGTTACTGAAAGAGACCCAGTACTTC.

This clonotype appeared a few times. This chain joins TRBV20-1 and TRBJ2-3; no clear D. CDR3 length: 13 amino acids. The ends were cut back, 3 bases at V and 3 bases at J, with 10 bases in the middle. CDR1 and CDR2 (germline): DFQATT, SNEGSKA (reference sequence). This CDR3 is CSARHTGTDTQYF. For the CDR3, the DNA is TGCAGTGCTAGGCACACCGGAACAGATACGCAGTATTTT.